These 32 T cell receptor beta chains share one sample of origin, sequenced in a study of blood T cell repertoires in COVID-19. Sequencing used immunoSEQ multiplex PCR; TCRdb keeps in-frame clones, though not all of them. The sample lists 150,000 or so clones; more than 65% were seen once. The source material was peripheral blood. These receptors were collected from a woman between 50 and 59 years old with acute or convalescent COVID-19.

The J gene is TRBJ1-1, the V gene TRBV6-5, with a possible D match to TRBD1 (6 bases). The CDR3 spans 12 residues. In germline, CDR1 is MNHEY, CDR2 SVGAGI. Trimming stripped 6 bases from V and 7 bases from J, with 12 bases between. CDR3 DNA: TGTGCCAGCAGAGGGGGGGCGGGTGAAGCTTTCTTT. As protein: CASRGGAGEAFF.

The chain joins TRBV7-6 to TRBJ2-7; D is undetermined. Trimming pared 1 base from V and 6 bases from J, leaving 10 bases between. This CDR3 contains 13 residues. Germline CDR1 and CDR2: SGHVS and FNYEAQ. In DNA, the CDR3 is TGTGCCAGCAGCTTAGTGGGCCCCCCCGAGCAGTACTTC. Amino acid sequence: CASSLVGPPEQYF.

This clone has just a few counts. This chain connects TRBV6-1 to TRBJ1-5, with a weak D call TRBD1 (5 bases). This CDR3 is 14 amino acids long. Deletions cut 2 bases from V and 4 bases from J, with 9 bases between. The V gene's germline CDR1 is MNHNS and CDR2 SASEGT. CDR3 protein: CASSERRQNQPQHF. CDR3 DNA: TGTGCCAGCAGTGAACGAAGACAGAATCAGCCCCAGCATTTT.

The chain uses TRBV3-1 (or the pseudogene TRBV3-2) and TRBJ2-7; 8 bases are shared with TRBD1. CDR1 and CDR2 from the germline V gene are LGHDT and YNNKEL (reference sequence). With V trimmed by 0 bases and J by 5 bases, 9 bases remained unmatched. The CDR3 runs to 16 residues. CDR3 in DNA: TGTGCCAGCAGCCAAGATAACAGGGGGGAACAGCACGAGCAGTACTTC. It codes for CASSQDNRGEQHEQYF.

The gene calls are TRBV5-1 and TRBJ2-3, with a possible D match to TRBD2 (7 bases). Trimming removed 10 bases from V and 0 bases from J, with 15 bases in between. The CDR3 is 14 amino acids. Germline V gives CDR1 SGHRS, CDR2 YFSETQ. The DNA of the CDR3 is TGCGCCCTCCCCGGGGGGACAAGCACAGATACGCAGTATTTT. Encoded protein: CALPGGTSTDTQYF.

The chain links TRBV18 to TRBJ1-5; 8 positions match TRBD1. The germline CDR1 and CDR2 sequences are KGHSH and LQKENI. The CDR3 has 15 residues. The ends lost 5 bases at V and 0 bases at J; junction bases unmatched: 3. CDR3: CASSITGGSNQPQHF. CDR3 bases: TGTGCCAGCTCAATTACAGGGGGTAGCAATCAGCCCCAGCATTTT.

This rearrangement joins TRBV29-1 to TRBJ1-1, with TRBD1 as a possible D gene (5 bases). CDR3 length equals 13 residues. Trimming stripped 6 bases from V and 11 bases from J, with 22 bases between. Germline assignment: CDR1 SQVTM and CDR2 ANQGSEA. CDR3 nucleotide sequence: TGCAGCGTGGGGGAGGGCCAGTGGGATCGGGCTTTCTTT. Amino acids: CSVGEGQWDRAFF.

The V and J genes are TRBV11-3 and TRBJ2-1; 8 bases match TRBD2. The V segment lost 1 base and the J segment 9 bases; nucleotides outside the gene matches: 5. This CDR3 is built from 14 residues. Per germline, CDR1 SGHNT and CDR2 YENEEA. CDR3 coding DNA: TGTGCCAGCAGCTTAGTGAGCGGGAGTCGTGAGCAGTTCTTC. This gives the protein CASSLVSGSREQFF.

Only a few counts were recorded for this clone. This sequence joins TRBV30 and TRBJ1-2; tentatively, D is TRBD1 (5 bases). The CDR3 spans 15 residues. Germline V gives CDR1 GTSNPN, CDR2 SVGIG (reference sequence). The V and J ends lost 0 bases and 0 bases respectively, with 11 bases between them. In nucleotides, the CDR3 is TGTGCCTGGAGTGTCAGGGTAACCTCTAACTATGGCTACACCTTC. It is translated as CAWSVRVTSNYGYTF.

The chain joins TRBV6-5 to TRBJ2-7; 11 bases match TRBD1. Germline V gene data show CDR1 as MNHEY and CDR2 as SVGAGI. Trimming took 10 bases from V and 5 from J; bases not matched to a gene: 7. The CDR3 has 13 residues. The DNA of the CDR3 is TGTGCCACCAAAGGACAGGGGGCTAACGAGCAGTACTTC. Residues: CATKGQGANEQYF.

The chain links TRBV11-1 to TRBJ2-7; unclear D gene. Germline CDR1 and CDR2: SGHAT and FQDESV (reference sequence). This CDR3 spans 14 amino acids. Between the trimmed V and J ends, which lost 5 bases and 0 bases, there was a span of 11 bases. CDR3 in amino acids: CASSAGYLSYEQYF. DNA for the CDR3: TGTGCCAGCAGCGCAGGTTACCTCTCCTACGAGCAGTACTTC.

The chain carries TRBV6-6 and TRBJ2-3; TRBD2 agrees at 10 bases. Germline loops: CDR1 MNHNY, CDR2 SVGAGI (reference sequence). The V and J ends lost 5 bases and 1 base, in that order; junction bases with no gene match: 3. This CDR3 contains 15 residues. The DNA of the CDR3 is TGTGCCAGCAGTCTCGGACTAGCGGGCACAGATACGCAGTATTTT. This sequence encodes CASSLGLAGTDTQYF.

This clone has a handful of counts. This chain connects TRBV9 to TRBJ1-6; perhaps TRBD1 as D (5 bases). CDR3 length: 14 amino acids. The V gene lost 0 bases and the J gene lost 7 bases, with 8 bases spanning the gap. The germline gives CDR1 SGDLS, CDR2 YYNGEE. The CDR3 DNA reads TGTGCCAGCAGCGTAGGGGGCCTCAATTCACCCCTCCACTTT. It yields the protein CASSVGGLNSPLHF.

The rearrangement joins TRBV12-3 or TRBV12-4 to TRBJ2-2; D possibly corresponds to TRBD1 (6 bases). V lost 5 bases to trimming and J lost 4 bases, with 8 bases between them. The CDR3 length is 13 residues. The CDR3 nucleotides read TGTGCCAGCAGTCTCAGGGGCACCGGGGAGCTGTTTTTT. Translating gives CASSLRGTGELFF.

The CDR3 DNA reads as TGTGCCAGCAGCCATCGCTCCCTCCATAGCGGGGGCCGCTACGAGCAGTACTTC. Encoded protein: CASSHRSLHSGGRYEQYF. This chain connects TRBV3-1 (or the pseudogene TRBV3-2) to TRBJ2-7; 9 nucleotides match TRBD2. V lost 3 bases to trimming and J lost 3 bases; unmatched junction nucleotides: 15. Germline CDR1 reads LGHDT; CDR2 reads YNNKEL (reference sequence). This CDR3 contains 18 residues.

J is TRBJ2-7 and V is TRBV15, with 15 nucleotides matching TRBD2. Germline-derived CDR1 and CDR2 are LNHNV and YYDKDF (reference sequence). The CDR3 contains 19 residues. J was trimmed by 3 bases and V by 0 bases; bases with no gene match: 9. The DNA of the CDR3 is TGTGCCACCAGCAGAGATAGGACTAGCGGGGGGGCCTTTATCTACGAGCAGTACTTC. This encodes CATSRDRTSGGAFIYEQYF.

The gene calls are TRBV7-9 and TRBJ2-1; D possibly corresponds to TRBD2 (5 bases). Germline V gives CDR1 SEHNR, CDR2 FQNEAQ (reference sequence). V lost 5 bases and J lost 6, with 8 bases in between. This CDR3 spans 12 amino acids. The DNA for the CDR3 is TGTGCCAGCAGCCTTAGCGTCAATGAGCAGTTCTTC. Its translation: CASSLSVNEQFF.

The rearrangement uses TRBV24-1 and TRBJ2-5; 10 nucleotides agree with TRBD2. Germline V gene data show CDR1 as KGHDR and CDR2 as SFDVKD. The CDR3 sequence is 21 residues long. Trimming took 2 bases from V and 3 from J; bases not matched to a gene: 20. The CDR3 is CATSDSSARLAGGFRKETQYF. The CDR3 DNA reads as TGTGCCACCAGTGATTCGTCCGCCAGACTAGCGGGTGGGTTTAGGAAAGAGACCCAGTACTTC.

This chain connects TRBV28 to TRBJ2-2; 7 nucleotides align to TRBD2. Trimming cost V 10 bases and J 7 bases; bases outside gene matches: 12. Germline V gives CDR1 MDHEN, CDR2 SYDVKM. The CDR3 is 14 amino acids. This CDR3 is CATISSGNYGELFF. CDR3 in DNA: TGTGCCACTATTTCCAGCGGGAATTACGGGGAGCTGTTTTTT.

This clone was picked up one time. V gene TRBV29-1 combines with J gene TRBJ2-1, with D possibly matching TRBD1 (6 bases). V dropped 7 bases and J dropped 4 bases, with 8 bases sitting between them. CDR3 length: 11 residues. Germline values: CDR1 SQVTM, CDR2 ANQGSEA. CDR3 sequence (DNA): TGCAGCGCGGACAGATACAATGAGCAGTTCTTC. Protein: CSADRYNEQFF.

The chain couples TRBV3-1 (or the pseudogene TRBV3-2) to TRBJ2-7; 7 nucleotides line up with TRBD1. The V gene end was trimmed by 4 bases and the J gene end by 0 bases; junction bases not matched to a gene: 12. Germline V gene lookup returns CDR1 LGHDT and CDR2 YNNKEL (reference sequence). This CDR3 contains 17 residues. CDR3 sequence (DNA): TGTGCCAGCAGCCGCTCTACAGGGGTTCCCAGCTCCTACGAGCAGTACTTC. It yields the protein CASSRSTGVPSSYEQYF.

CDR3 loop: CAISPDRVANVLTF. Written as DNA, the CDR3 is TGTGCCATCAGCCCAGACAGGGTAGCCAACGTCCTGACTTTC. V usage is TRBV10-3 and J usage is TRBJ2-6, with 7 bases lining up with TRBD1. This CDR3 spans 14 amino acids. Trimming took 6 bases from V and 7 from J; bases not matched to a gene: 6. Germline assignment: CDR1 ENHRY and CDR2 SYGVKD.

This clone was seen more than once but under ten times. The CDR3 nucleotides read TGTGCCACCTCTGGCAGGGGGGACCTGAGCTCCTATAATTCACCCCTCCACTTT. Its translation: CATSGRGDLSSYNSPLHF. V is TRBV15 and J is TRBJ1-6, with 7 bases lining up with TRBD1. This CDR3 contains 18 residues. Trimming cost V 8 bases and J 0 bases; bases outside gene matches: 13. Germline loops: CDR1 LNHNV, CDR2 YYDKDF (reference sequence).

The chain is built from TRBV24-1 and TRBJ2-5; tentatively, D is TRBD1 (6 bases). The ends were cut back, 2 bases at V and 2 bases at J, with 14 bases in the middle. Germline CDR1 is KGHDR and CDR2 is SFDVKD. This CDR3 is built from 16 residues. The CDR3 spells CATSDWPGVSQETQYF. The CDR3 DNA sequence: TGTGCCACCAGTGATTGGCCAGGGGTCAGTCAAGAGACCCAGTACTTC.

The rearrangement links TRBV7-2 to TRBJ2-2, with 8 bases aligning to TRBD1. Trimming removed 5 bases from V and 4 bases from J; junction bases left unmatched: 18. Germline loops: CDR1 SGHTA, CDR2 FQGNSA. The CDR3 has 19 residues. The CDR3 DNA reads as TGTGCCAGCAGCCGTACGCCTGTGGCAGGGGGCCGAGGCACCGGGGAGCTGTTTTTT. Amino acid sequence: CASSRTPVAGGRGTGELFF. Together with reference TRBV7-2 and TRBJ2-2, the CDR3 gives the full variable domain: GAGVSQSPSNKVTEKGKDVELRCDPISGHTALYWYRQSLGQGLEFLIYFQGNSAPDKSGLPSDRFSAERTGGSVSTLTIQRTQQEDSAVYLCASSRTPVAGGRGTGELFFGEGSRLTVL.

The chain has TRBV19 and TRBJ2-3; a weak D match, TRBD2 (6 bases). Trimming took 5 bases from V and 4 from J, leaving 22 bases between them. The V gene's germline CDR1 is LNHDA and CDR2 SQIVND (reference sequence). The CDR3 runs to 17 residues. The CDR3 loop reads CASSPRLPGLGSDTQYF. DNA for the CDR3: TGTGCCAGTAGTCCACGCCTCCCGGGACTGGGTTCAGATACGCAGTATTTT.

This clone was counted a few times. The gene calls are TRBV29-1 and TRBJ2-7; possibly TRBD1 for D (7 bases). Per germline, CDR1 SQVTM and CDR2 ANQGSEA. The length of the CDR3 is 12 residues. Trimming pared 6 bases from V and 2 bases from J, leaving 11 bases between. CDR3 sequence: CSVQGGTYEQYF. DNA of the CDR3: TGCAGCGTCCAGGGGGGTACCTACGAGCAGTACTTC.

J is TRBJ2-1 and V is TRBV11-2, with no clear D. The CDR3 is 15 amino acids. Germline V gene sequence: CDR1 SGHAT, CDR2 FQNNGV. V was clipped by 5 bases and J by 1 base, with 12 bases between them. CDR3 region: CASSHTVRSYNEQFF. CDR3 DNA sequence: TGTGCCAGCAGCCATACAGTTCGTTCCTACAATGAGCAGTTCTTC.

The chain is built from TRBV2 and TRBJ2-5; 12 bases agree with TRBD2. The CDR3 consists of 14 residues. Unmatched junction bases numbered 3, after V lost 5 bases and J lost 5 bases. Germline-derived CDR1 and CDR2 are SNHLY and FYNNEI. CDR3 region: CASSYTSGGETQYF. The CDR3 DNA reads TGTGCCAGCAGTTATACTAGCGGGGGGGAGACCCAGTACTTC.

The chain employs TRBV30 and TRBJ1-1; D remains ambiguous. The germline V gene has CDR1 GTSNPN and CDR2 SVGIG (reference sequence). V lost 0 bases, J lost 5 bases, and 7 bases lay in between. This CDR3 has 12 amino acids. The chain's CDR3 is CAWSVLTTEAFF. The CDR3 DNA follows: TGTGCCTGGAGTGTACTAACGACTGAAGCTTTCTTT.

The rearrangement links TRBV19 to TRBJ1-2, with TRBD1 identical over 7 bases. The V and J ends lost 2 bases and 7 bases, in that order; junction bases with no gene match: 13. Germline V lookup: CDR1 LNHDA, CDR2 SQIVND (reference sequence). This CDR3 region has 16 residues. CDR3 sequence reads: CASSINRDRRSSGYTF. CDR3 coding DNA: TGTGCCAGTAGTATAAACAGGGACAGACGGTCTAGTGGCTACACCTTC.

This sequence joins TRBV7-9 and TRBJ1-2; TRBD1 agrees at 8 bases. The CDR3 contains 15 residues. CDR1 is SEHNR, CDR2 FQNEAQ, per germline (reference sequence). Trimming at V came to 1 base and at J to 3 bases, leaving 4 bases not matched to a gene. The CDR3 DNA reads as TGTGCCAGCAGCTTAGTGCAGGGGGCGGACTATGGCTACACCTTC. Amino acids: CASSLVQGADYGYTF.